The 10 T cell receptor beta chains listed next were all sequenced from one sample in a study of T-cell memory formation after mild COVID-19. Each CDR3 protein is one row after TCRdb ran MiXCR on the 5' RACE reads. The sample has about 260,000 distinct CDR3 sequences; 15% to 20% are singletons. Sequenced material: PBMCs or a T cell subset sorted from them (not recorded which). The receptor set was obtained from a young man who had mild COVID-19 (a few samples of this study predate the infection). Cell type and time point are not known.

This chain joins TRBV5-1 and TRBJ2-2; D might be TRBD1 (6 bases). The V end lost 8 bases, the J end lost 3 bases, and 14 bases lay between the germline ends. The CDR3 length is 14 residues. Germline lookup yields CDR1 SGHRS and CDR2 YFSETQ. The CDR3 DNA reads TGCGCCAGTCGGCAGGGGACGTACACCGGGGAGCTGTTTTTT. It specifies CASRQGTYTGELFF.

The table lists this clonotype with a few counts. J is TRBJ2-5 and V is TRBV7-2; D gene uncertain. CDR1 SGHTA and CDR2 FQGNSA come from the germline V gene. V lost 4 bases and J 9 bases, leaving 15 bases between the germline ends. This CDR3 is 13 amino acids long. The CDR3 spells CASSSTLWEAQYF. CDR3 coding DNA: TGTGCCAGCAGCTCAACCCTCTGGGAAGCCCAGTACTTC.

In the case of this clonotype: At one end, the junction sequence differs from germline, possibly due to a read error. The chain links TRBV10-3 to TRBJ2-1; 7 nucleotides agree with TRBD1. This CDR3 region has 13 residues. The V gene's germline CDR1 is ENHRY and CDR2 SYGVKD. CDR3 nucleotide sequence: TGTACCATCAGTGAGGCGCCAGGGGGAGAGCAGTTCTTC. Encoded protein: CTISEAPGGEQFF.

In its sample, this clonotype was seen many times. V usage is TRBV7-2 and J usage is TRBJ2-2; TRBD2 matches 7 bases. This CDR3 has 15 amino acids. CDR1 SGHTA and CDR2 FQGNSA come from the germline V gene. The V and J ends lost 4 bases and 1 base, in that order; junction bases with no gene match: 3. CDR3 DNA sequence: TGTGCCAGCAGCTGGGGGGGAAGGAACACCGGGGAGCTGTTTTTT. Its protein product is CASSWGGRNTGELFF.

The CDR3 is CASSWGAELFF. The CDR3 bases are TGTGCCAGCAGCTGGGGAGCGGAGCTGTTTTTT. The V and J genes are TRBV7-2 and TRBJ2-2; D may be TRBD2 (5 bases). The germline V gene encodes CDR1 SGHTA and CDR2 FQGNSA. CDR3 length: 11 amino acids. Trimming shortened V by 4 bases and J by 10 bases, and 7 bases separated the two germline ends.

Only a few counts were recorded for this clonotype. CDR3 sequence (DNA): TGCGCCAGCAGCTTGGCCGGGTGGGGCACAGATACGCAGTATTTT. Translating it yields CASSLAGWGTDTQYF. The rearrangement links TRBV5-1 to TRBJ2-3; D not certain. V lost 0 bases and J 1 base, leaving 9 bases between the germline ends. CDR3 size: 15 residues. Germline CDR1 SGHRS, CDR2 YFSETQ.

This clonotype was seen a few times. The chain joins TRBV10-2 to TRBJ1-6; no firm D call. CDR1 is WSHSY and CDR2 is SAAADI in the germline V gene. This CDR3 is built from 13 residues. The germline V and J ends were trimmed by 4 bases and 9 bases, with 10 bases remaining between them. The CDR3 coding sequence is TGCGCCAGCAGTGGGACTGCGAGTTCACCCCTCCACTTT. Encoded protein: CASSGTASSPLHF.

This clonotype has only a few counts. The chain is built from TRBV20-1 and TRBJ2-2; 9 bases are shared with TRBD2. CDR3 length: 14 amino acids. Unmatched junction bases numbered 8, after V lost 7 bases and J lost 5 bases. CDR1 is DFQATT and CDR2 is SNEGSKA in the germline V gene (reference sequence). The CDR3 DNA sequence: TGCAGTGTTCCGGGCAGCGGGGGGACCGGGGAGCTGTTTTTT. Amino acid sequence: CSVPGSGGTGELFF.

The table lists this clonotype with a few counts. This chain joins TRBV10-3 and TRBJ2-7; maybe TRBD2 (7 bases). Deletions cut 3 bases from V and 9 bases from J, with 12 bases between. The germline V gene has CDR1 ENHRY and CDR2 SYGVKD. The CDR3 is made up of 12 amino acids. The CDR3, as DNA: TGTGCCATCAGTGACGAGGGGGGGGTGCAGTACGTC. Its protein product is CAISDEGGVQYV.

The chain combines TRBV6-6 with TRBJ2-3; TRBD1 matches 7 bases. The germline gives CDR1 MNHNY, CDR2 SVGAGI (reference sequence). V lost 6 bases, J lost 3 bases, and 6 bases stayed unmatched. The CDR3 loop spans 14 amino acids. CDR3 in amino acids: CASRFRDRTDTQYF. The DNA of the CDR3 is TGTGCCAGCAGGTTCCGGGACAGAACAGATACGCAGTATTTT.